The clone carrying this TCR beta chain has just one count. This entry is derived from a study of blood T cell repertoires in COVID-19. Per the germline V gene, CDR1 is SGHRS and CDR2 is YFSETQ. This CDR3 is built from 14 residues. Trimming cost V 4 bases and J 6 bases; bases outside gene matches: 5. Profiling relied on immunoSEQ multiplex PCR, and the TCRdb table lists in-frame clones only, not all of them. The sample yields some 370,000 clones, around 86% seen once. The sequence derives from a woman between 50 and 59 years old who had recovered from COVID-19. J is TRBJ1-2 and V is TRBV5-1, with TRBD1 matching over 11 bases. Sequencing used PBMCs or T cells enriched from blood (not recorded which). The CDR3 here is CASSTGQGANGYTF. The CDR3 DNA follows: TGCGCCAGCAGCACAGGACAGGGGGCGAATGGCTACACCTTC.